Listed below are T cell receptor beta chains from one sample, sequenced in a study of T-cell reconstitution after alpha-beta-depleted transplantation in children. TCRdb ran MiXCR on the PCR reads and lists one entry per CDR3 protein. The table includes roughly 670,000 distinct CDR3 sequences, around 13% detected once. Sequencing used PBMCs, obtained before TCRalphabeta/CD19-depleted stem cell transplant. All receptors derive from a girl aged 2-15 years with congenital amegakaryocytic thrombocytopenia, due to receive a stem cell transplant. Both conserved end residues are part of each CDR3. The D gene is left open where the match is weak. The size entry is marked missing in some rows and otherwise reads once, few, many or a size class.

many	13	.	TRBV28	TRBJ2-1	TGTGCCAGCAGTCGACAGGTGAACAATGAGCAGTTCTTC	CASSRQVNNEQFF
.	15	.	TRBV9	TRBJ2-1	TGTGCCGGCAAATTAGCGGAGAGCTCCTACAATGAGCAGTTCTTC	CAGKLAESSYNEQFF
many	11	.	TRBV29-1	TRBJ2-1	TGCAGCGTTGAACCCGTGTCAGGGGGGGTCTTC	CSVEPVSGGVF
many	13	.	TRBV20-1	TRBJ2-1	TGCAGTGCTATTTCTGTAGCGGCTAATGAGCAGTTCTTC	CSAISVAANEQFF
.	12	.	TRBV29-1	TRBJ1-1	TGCAGCGTCGAGGGACCCCTCCCTGAAGCTTTCTTT	CSVEGPLPEAFF
.	16	.	TRBV5-1	TRBJ2-6	TGCGACAGCAGCAGGGCAGGGGACTCTGGGGCCAACGTCCTGACTTTC	CDSSRAGDSGANVLTF
few	14	TRBD1	TRBV12-3/TRBV12-4	TRBJ2-7	TGTGCCAGCAGGACATCCGGGACAGGTACCGAGCAGTACTTC	CASRTSGTGTEQYF
few	13	.	TRBV14	TRBJ2-7	TGTGCCAGCAGCCGGGAACTTACCTACGAGCAGTACTTC	CASSRELTYEQYF
few	16	TRBD2	TRBV6-1	TRBJ2-3	TGTGCCAGCAGGTTCGGACTAGCGGGGAACACAGATACGCAGTATTTT	CASRFGLAGNTDTQYF
few	16	.	TRBV24-1	TRBJ2-2	TGTGCCACCAGTGATCCCCTAGCGAGGAACACCGGGGAGCTGTTTTTT	CATSDPLARNTGELFF
.	11	.	TRBV20-1	TRBJ2-1	TGCAGTGCTAGAGGACCCCATGAGCAGTTCTTC	CSARGPHEQFF
few	15	.	TRBV13	TRBJ2-3	TGTGCCAGCAGCTCCCTCCTGCCCCCCCCAGATACGCAGTATTTT	CASSSLLPPPDTQYF
.	17	TRBD2	TRBV5-4	TRBJ2-1	TGTGCCAGCAGCTTGGCTAGCGGGAGAGTTCAGCGGAATGAGCAGTTCTTC	CASSLASGRVQRNEQFF
many	14	.	TRBV7-6	TRBJ2-7	TGTGCCAGCAGTCCCAGTGGAGTCCCCTACGAGCAGTACTTC	CASSPSGVPYEQYF
few	16	.	TRBV5-1	TRBJ2-2	TGCGCCAGCAGCTTGGTATCGTGGGAAATCACCGGGGAGCTGTTTTTT	CASSLVSWEITGELFF
.	14	TRBD1	TRBV27	TRBJ1-2	TGTGCCAGCAGTGGGGACAGGGGGGTCTATGGCTACACCTTC	CASSGDRGVYGYTF
many	17	TRBD2	TRBV5-6	TRBJ2-3	TGTGCCAGCAGCTTGGGTTTGGCGCGGGAGGTTACAGATACGCAGTATTTT	CASSLGLAREVTDTQYF
many	14	TRBD1	TRBV20-1	TRBJ2-5	TGCAGTGGTCAGGGGGACCCTGACCAAGAGACCCAGTACTTC	CSGQGDPDQETQYF